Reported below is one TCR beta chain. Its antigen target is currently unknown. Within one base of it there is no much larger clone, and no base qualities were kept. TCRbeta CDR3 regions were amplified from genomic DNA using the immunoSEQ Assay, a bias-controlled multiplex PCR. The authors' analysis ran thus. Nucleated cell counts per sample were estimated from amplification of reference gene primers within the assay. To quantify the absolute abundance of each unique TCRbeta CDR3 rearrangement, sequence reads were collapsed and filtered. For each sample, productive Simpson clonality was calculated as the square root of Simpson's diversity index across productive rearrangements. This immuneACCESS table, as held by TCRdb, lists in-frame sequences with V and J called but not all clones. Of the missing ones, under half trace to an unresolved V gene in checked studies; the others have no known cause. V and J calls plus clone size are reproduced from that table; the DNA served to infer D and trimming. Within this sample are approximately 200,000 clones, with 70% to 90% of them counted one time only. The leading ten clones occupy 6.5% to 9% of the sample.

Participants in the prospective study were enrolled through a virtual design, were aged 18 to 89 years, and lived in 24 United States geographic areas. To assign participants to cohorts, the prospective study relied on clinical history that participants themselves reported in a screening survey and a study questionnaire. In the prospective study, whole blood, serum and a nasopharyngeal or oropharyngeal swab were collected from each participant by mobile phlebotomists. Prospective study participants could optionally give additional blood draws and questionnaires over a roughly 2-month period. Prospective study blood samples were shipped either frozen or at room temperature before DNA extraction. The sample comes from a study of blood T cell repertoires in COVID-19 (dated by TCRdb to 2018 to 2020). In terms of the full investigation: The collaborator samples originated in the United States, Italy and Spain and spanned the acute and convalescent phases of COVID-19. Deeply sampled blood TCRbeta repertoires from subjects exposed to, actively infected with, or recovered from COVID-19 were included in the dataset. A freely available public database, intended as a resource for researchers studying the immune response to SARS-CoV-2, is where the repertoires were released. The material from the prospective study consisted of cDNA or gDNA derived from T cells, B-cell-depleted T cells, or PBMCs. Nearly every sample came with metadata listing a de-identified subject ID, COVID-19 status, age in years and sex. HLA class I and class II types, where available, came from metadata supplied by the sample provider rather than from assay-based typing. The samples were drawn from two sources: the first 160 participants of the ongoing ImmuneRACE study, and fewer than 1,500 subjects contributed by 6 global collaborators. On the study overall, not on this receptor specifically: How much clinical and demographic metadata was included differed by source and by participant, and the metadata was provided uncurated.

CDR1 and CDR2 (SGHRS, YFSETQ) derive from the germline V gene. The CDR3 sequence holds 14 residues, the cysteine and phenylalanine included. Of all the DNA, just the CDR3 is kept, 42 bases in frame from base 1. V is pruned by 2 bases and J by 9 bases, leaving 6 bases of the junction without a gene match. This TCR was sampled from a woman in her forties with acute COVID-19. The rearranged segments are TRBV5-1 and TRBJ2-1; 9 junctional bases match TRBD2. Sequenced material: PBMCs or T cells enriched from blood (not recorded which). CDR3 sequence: CASSLSLAGSEQFF. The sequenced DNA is TGCGCCAGCAGCTTAAGCCTAGCGGGGAGTGAGCAGTTCTTC.